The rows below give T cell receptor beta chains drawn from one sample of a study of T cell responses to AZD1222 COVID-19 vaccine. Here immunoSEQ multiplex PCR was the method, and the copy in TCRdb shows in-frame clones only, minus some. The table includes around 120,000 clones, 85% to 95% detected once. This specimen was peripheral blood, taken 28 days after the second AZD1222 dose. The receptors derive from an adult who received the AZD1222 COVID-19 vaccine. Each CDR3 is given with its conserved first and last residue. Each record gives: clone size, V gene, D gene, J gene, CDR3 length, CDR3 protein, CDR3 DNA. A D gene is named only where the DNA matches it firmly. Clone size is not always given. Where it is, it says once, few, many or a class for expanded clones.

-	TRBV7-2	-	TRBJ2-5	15	CASSPNVGSKETQYF	TGTGCCAGCAGTCCCAATGTGGGTTCAAAGGAGACCCAGTACTTC
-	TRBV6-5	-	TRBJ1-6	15	CASSALPGDNSPLHF	TGTGCCAGCAGCGCCCTGCCCGGGGATAATTCACCCCTCCACTTT
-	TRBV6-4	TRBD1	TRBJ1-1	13	CASSYSQGTEAFF	TGTGCCAGCAGTTATTCACAGGGGACTGAAGCTTTCTTT
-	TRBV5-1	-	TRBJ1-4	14	CASSLGVSNEKLFF	TGCGCCAGCAGCTTGGGGGTTTCAAATGAAAAACTGTTTTTT
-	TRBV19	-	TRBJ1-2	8	CATEGYTF	TGTGCCACCGAAGGCTACACCTTC
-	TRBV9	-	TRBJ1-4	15	CASSEGGYSNEKLFF	TGTGCCAGCAGTGAGGGCGGCTACTCTAATGAAAAACTGTTTTTT
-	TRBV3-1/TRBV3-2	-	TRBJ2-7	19	CASRGIISAPVTFKNEQYF	TGTGCCAGCAGGGGAATTATTAGCGCCCCAGTTACCTTTAAGAACGAGCAGTACTTC
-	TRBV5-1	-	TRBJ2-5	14	CASSVTPATETQYF	TGCGCCAGCAGCGTGACACCCGCAACGGAGACCCAGTACTTC
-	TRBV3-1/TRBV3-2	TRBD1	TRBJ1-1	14	CASSPQGAGTEAFF	TGTGCCAGCAGCCCACAGGGGGCCGGCACTGAAGCTTTCTTT
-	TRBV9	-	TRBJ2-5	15	CASTRGQLQLETQYF	TGTGCCAGCACGCGGGGACAGCTGCAACTAGAGACCCAGTACTTC
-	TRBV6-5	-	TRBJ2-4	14	CASSSTGAKNIQYF	TGTGCCAGCAGCTCGACTGGGGCCAAAAACATTCAGTACTTC
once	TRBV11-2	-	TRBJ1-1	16	CASSSRGRNGNTEAFF	TGTGCCAGCAGCTCTAGGGGCCGCAACGGGAACACTGAAGCTTTCTTT
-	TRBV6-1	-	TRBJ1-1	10	CASSEGEAFF	TGTGCCAGCAGTGAAGGTGAAGCTTTCTTT
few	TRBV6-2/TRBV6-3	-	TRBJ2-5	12	CASSSFQETQYF	TGTGCCAGCAGTTCCTTCCAAGAGACCCAGTACTTC
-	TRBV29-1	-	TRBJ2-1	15	CSVGTLGRSYNEQFF	TGCAGCGTCGGAACTTTGGGGCGCTCCTACAATGAGCAGTTCTTC
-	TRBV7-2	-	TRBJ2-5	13	CASSQELQETQYF	TGTGCCAGCTCTCAGGAGCTCCAAGAGACCCAGTACTTC
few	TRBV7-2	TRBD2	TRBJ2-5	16	CASSLPTSGGTQTQYF	TGTGCCAGCAGCTTACCGACTAGCGGGGGGACCCAGACCCAGTACTTC
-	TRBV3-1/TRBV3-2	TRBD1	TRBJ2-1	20	CASSLRTATGTGRRSNEQFF	TGTGCCAGCAGCCTACGTACGGCCACGGGGACAGGGCGGAGGTCGAATGAGCAGTTCTTC
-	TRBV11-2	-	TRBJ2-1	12	CASSLGSNEQFF	TGTGCCAGCAGCTTAGGGTCCAATGAGCAGTTCTTC
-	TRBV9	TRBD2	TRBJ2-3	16	CASSVGPAGVINTQYF	TGTGCCAGCAGCGTAGGCCCAGCGGGAGTCATAAATACGCAGTATTTT
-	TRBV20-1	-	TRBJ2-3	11	CSARDQVVQYF	TGCAGTGCTAGAGATCAGGTAGTGCAGTATTTT
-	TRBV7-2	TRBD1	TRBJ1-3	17	CASSPPAQGAFGNTIYF	TGTGCCAGCAGCCCCCCGGCCCAGGGGGCATTTGGAAACACCATATATTTT
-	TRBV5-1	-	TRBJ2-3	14	CASSLEPTGDTQYF	TGCGCCAGCAGCTTGGAGCCCACTGGAGATACGCAGTATTTT
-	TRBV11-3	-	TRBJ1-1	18	CASSLVCWEGGMNTEAFF	TGTGCCAGCAGCTTAGTATGCTGGGAAGGGGGAATGAACACTGAAGCTTTCTTT
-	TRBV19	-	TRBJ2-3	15	CASSVLANPIGTQYF	TGTGCCAGTAGTGTATTAGCGAACCCCATCGGTACGCAGTATTTT
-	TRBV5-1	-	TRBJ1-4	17	CASSLGGFGTTNEKLFF	TGCGCCAGCAGCTTGGGAGGGTTTGGGACAACTAATGAAAAACTGTTTTTT
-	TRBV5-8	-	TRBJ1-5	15	CASSPFPESNQPQHF	TGTGCCAGCAGCCCCTTCCCGGAAAGCAATCAGCCCCAGCATTTT